The 32 T cell receptor beta chains reported below all come from one sample, sequenced in a study of CD8+CD57+ T cells in acquired aplastic anemia. Profiles of TCR beta VDJ and CDR3 were generated from a genomic DNA template. TCRdb processed the reads anew with MiXCR; each CDR3 protein has one entry. The data show some 190,000 distinct CDR3 sequences, approximately 46% seen once. The specimen sequenced was sorted CD4+, CD8+, or CD8+CD57+ T cells (not recorded which) from PBMCs. The receptors derive from a human donor in good health.

The V and J genes are TRBV7-7 and TRBJ2-5, with 8 positions matching TRBD1. After removal of 6 bases from V and 4 bases from J, the junction contained 10 bases not matched to a gene. The CDR3 length is 15 residues. Germline values: CDR1 SSHAT, CDR2 FNYEAQ (reference sequence). CDR3: CASRPTLGQGETQYF. CDR3 DNA sequence: TGTGCCAGCAGACCTACCTTAGGACAGGGAGAGACCCAGTACTTC.

This clonotype was seen a handful of times. A much larger clone differs by one base, so this may be a read error. The chain combines TRBV5-6 with TRBJ1-1; D is unclear. Trimming removed 1 base at V and 7 bases at J, with 11 bases between. The CDR3 has 13 amino acids. Per germline, CDR1 SGHDT and CDR2 YYEEEE. The DNA for the CDR3 is TGTGCCAGCAGCTTGACCGGGCCGAGTGAAGCTTTCTTT. This codes for CASSLTGPSEAFF.

The chain uses TRBV12-3 or TRBV12-4 and TRBJ2-3; 9 bases are a match to TRBD2. V shed 3 bases and J 2 bases; nucleotides not matched to a gene: 6. The length of the CDR3 is 16 residues. In DNA, the CDR3 is TGTGCCAGCAGTTTTGGGCGGGGGGGTCACACAGATACGCAGTATTTT. Amino acids: CASSFGRGGHTDTQYF.

This clonotype was seen once. The chain is built from TRBV24-1 and TRBJ2-5, with D tentatively TRBD1 or TRBD2 (5 bases each). Germline assignment: CDR1 KGHDR and CDR2 SFDVKD. Trimming stripped 0 bases from V and 1 base from J, with 14 bases between. The CDR3 length is 17 residues. CDR3 nucleotide sequence: TGTGCCACCAGTGATTTGCGTAGGTCAGGGACCCAAGAGACCCAGTACTTC. Translation: CATSDLRRSGTQETQYF.

This clonotype was recorded at least ten times. This sequence joins TRBV2 and TRBJ2-3; 13 bases map to TRBD2. The V gene end was trimmed by 8 bases and the J gene end by 3 bases; junction bases not matched to a gene: 14. The germline CDR1 and CDR2 sequences are SNHLY and FYNNEI. This CDR3 region has 18 residues. The CDR3 bases are TGTGCCAGCCGTGGACTAGCGGGAGTAGGATGGGAGACAGATACGCAGTATTTT. This sequence encodes CASRGLAGVGWETDTQYF.

This chain connects TRBV19 to TRBJ2-1; 7 bases line up with TRBD2. The germline V gene has CDR1 LNHDA and CDR2 SQIVND (reference sequence). This CDR3 comprises 15 residues. V gave up 5 bases and J gave up 4 bases; unmatched junction bases: 8. The CDR3, as DNA: TGTGCCAGTAGTTTCCGGGAGGCTCCTTACAATGAGCAGTTCTTC. It is translated as CASSFREAPYNEQFF. The full variable domain, with the rest looked up from reference TRBV19 and TRBJ2-1, is DGGITQSPKYLFRKEGQNVTLSCEQNLNHDAMYWYRQDPGQGLRLIYYSQIVNDFQKGDIAEGYSVSREKKESFPLTVTSAQKNPTAFYLCASSFREAPYNEQFFGPGTRLTVL.

There are many counts of this clonotype. V gene TRBV7-8 combines with J gene TRBJ2-2, with D perhaps matching TRBD1 (6 bases). The CDR3 runs 16 residues. Trimming cost V 2 bases and J 4 bases, with 14 bases left between them. Germline CDR1 reads SGHVS; CDR2 reads FQNEAQ. CDR3 in DNA: TGTGCCAGCAGCTTACTATCCAGGGGAATCACCGGGGAGCTGTTTTTT. It codes for CASSLLSRGITGELFF.

This clonotype was seen ten or more times. The V gene is TRBV5-8, the J gene TRBJ1-1, with a tentative D call TRBD1 (6 bases). Germline lookup yields CDR1 SGHTS and CDR2 YDEGEE. This CDR3 is built from 14 residues. Trimming removed 3 bases from V and 0 bases from J, with 9 bases in between. CDR3 in DNA: TGTGCCAGCAGCTCAGGGGAGGTGAACACTGAAGCTTTCTTT. Translating it yields CASSSGEVNTEAFF.

The rearrangement uses TRBV7-8 and TRBJ2-7, with 9 positions matching TRBD1. CDR1 SGHVS and CDR2 FQNEAQ come from the germline V gene. V lost 3 bases to trimming and J lost 6 bases; unmatched junction nucleotides: 9. The CDR3 length is 15 residues. The CDR3 is CASSFVRTGEGEQYF. DNA of the CDR3: TGTGCCAGCAGCTTTGTCCGGACAGGGGAAGGCGAGCAGTACTTC. The entire variable domain, with the rest obtained from reference TRBV7-8 and TRBJ2-7, is as follows: GAGVSQSPRYKVAKRGQDVALRCDPISGHVSLFWYQQALGQGPEFLTYFQNEAQLDKSGLPSDRFFAERPEGSVSTLKIQRTQQEDSAVYLCASSFVRTGEGEQYFGPGTRLTVT.

This clonotype occurred many times. The chain is built from TRBV30 and TRBJ2-7; unclear D gene. In germline, CDR1 is GTSNPN, CDR2 SVGIG (reference sequence). This CDR3 is 12 amino acids long. V shed 2 bases and J shed 1 base, with 6 bases lying between them. CDR3: CAWSRSSYEQYF. The CDR3 region has the DNA TGTGCCTGGAGTCGTTCTTCCTACGAGCAGTACTTC. The full variable domain, in which reference TRBV30 and TRBJ2-7 provide the parts outside the CDR3, is SQTIHQWPATLVQPVGSPLSLECTVEGTSNPNLYWYRQAAGRGLQLLFYSVGIGQISSEVPQNLSASRPQDRQFILSSKKLLLSDSGFYLCAWSRSSYEQYFGPGTRLTVT.

This chain joins TRBV15 and TRBJ2-7; no definite D call. The CDR3 spans 15 residues. Germline CDR1 LNHNV, CDR2 YYDKDF (reference sequence). With 0 bases removed from V and 10 bases from J, the gap between germline ends came to 19 bases. For the CDR3, the DNA is TGTGCCACCAGCAGAGAAACCGGCCGGAAGCACTCTCAGTACTTC. Protein sequence: CATSRETGRKHSQYF.

DNA for the CDR3: TGTGCCAGCAGCTTAGGGGCAGGGGGGGCCTACGAGCAGTACTTC. This encodes CASSLGAGGAYEQYF. V and J are TRBV9 and TRBJ2-7; D could derive from TRBD1 or TRBD2 (7 bases each). V lost 4 bases, J lost 2 bases, and 16 bases lay in between. Germline CDR1 and CDR2: SGDLS and YYNGEE. The CDR3 consists of 15 residues.

This clonotype occurred many times. The chain recombines TRBV20-1 with TRBJ2-5; D gene uncertain. The CDR3 runs to 13 residues. CDR1 is DFQATT, CDR2 SNEGSKA, per germline (reference sequence). Trimming left V 3 bases short and J 1 base short, with 9 bases between. The CDR3 protein is CSASGGVQETQYF. DNA for the CDR3: TGCAGTGCTAGCGGCGGAGTCCAAGAGACCCAGTACTTC.

This chain joins TRBV20-1 and TRBJ2-5; 9 positions match TRBD2. The J call may be faulty, since TRBJ2-1 better matches the DNA end. The V gene's germline CDR1 is DFQATT and CDR2 SNEGSKA (reference sequence). The CDR3 consists of 15 residues. CDR3 in DNA: TGCAGTGCTAGAGATCCCGGCGGGAGGGAGAATGAGCAGTTCTTC. Encoded protein: CSARDPGGRENEQFF.

This clonotype showed up many times. The chain carries TRBV11-3 and TRBJ2-5; D not resolved. The V end lost 8 bases, the J end lost 1 base, and 2 bases lay between the germline ends. Germline V gene data show CDR1 as SGHNT and CDR2 as YENEEA. This CDR3 has 10 amino acids. CDR3 bases: TGTGCCAGCGGCCAAGAGACCCAGTACTTC. It encodes CASGQETQYF.

This clonotype appeared many times. The rearrangement links TRBV7-3 to TRBJ2-7; D possibly corresponds to TRBD1 (5 bases). CDR3 length equals 13 residues. V lost 3 bases and J lost 5, with 11 bases in between. From germline, CDR1 is SGHTA and CDR2 FQGTGA. The CDR3 here is CASSLSQGDEQYF. In DNA form, the CDR3 reads TGTGCCAGCAGCTTGTCTCAGGGTGACGAGCAGTACTTC.

The chain links TRBV2 to TRBJ2-3, with D hard to call. Germline values: CDR1 SNHLY, CDR2 FYNNEI. The germline V and J ends were trimmed by 3 bases and 0 bases, with 4 bases remaining between them. The CDR3 contains 13 residues. CDR3 protein: CASSEDSTDTQYF. For the CDR3, the DNA is TGTGCCAGCAGTGAGGACAGCACAGATACGCAGTATTTT.

This clonotype was detected only a few times. The chain couples TRBV30 to TRBJ1-5, with TRBD1 matching over 9 bases. V was clipped by 0 bases and J by 7 bases; unmatched bases: 7. The CDR3 is made up of 15 amino acids. Looked up from germline, CDR1 is GTSNPN and CDR2 is SVGIG (reference sequence). CDR3 nucleotides: TGTGCCTGGAGTGTAAGGGACAGGGCGGGACAGCCCCAGCATTTT. Encoded protein: CAWSVRDRAGQPQHF.

This clonotype was counted between two and nine times. This sequence joins TRBV7-9 and TRBJ2-7; perhaps D is TRBD1 or TRBD2 (5 bases each). The closer fit of TRBJ2-5 to the DNA end suggests the J call may be wrong. In germline, CDR1 is SEHNR, CDR2 FQNEAQ (reference sequence). The CDR3 runs 13 residues. In DNA form, the CDR3 reads TGTGCCAGCCTTACTGGGGGCCAAGAGACCCAGTACTTC. It translates to CASLTGGQETQYF.

The chain joins TRBV9 to TRBJ2-2; D not certain. V was trimmed by 0 bases and J by 0 bases, leaving 6 bases between them. The CDR3 consists of 15 residues. Germline V gene lookup returns CDR1 SGDLS and CDR2 YYNGEE. CDR3 nucleotides: TGTGCCAGCAGCGTAGACAGCGCGAACACCGGGGAGCTGTTTTTT. This sequence encodes CASSVDSANTGELFF. Full variable domain (rest looked up from reference TRBV9 and TRBJ2-2): DSGVTQTPKHLITATGQRVTLRCSPRSGDLSVYWYQQSLDQGLQFLIQYYNGEERAKGNILERFSAQQFPDLHSELNLSSLELGDSALYFCASSVDSANTGELFFGEGSRLTVL.

Comment on this clonotype: A read error is possible here, since a much larger clone lies one base away. The gene calls are TRBV6-1 and TRBJ1-2; no definite D call. CDR1 and CDR2 from the germline V gene are MNHNS and SASEGT. This CDR3 has 14 residues. The CDR3 loop is CASSKRRVIGGHTF. The CDR3 DNA is TGTGCCAGCAGCAAGAGACGGGTTATCGGTGGCCACACCTTC.

This chain joins TRBV12-3 or TRBV12-4 and TRBJ1-5; possibly TRBD1 for D (6 bases). The CDR3 length is 14 residues. V lost 2 bases and J 5 bases, leaving 10 bases between the germline ends. The CDR3 DNA reads as TGTGCCAGCAGTTTAAACAAGGGGGATCAGCCCCAGCATTTT. Amino acids: CASSLNKGDQPQHF.

This clonotype was detected once. CDR3 DNA sequence: TGCAGCGCCGAGCGGAATGAGCAGTTCTTC. Translation: CSAERNEQFF. The gene calls are TRBV29-1 and TRBJ2-1; possibly TRBD2 for D (5 bases). The V gene's germline CDR1 is SQVTM and CDR2 ANQGSEA. The CDR3 is 10 residues long. Trimming left V 7 bases short and J 7 bases short, with 8 bases between.

This clonotype was found a few times. This chain uses TRBV27 with TRBJ2-7, with 8 bases fitting TRBD1. CDR1 is MNHEY and CDR2 is SMNVEV in the germline V gene (reference sequence). With V trimmed by 0 bases and J by 0 bases, 4 bases remained unmatched. The CDR3 totals 16 residues. CDR3 DNA sequence: TGTGCCAGCAGTTTATCGCCAGGGGGCAACTCCTACGAGCAGTACTTC. This codes for CASSLSPGGNSYEQYF.

This clonotype appeared many times. The chain couples TRBV25-1 to TRBJ2-3, with D perhaps matching TRBD1 or TRBD2 (6 bases each). This CDR3 is built from 15 residues. Looked up from germline, CDR1 is MGHDK and CDR2 is SYGVNS. Trimming left V 1 base short and J 5 bases short, with 13 bases between. CDR3 loop: CASSELGGLEDTQYF. The CDR3 DNA reads TGTGCCAGCAGTGAATTAGGGGGGCTCGAAGATACGCAGTATTTT.

As regards this clonotype: A read error may be the cause here, since a much bigger clone is one base away. The CDR3 end shows no conserved phenylalanine or tryptophan, and so a read error is likely. The chain couples TRBV6-5 to TRBJ2-7, with unresolved D. The germline V and J ends were trimmed by 4 bases and 1 base, with 11 bases remaining between them. This CDR3 is 14 amino acids long. The V gene's germline CDR1 is MNHEY and CDR2 SVGAGI. Here the CDR3 reads CASSSPGLSYEQYS. The DNA of the CDR3 is TGTGCCAGCAGTTCGCCAGGTCTTTCCTACGAGCAGTACTCC.

The chain has TRBV6-1 and TRBJ2-7; the D is unclear. CDR3 length equals 13 residues. Germline V gene lookup returns CDR1 MNHNS and CDR2 SASEGT. V was cut by 3 bases and J by 2 bases, with 8 bases left in between. CDR3: CASSEQRTYEQYF. CDR3 DNA: TGTGCCAGCAGTGAGCAGCGTACCTACGAGCAGTACTTC.

This clonotype has at least ten counts. The CDR3 DNA is TGTGCCAGCAGCTTACTTGACACCTATGGCTACACCTTC. Translation gives CASSLLDTYGYTF. The chain couples TRBV7-8 to TRBJ1-2; D is unclear. Germline assignment: CDR1 SGHVS and CDR2 FQNEAQ. The CDR3 covers 13 residues. The V and J ends lost 2 bases and 4 bases respectively, with 8 bases between them.

In its sample, this clonotype was seen a few times. This chain joins TRBV2 and TRBJ2-1, with a weak D call TRBD2 (5 bases). Trimming stripped 4 bases from V and 3 bases from J, with 7 bases between. Germline CDR1 SNHLY, CDR2 FYNNEI. CDR3 length: 13 amino acids. The CDR3 DNA sequence: TGTGCCAGCAGTGCCGGGGTCTACAATGAGCAGTTCTTC. Translation gives CASSAGVYNEQFF.

A single count supports this clonotype. This chain uses TRBV10-3 with TRBJ1-4; a possible D gene is TRBD1 (5 bases). The germline CDR1 and CDR2 sequences are ENHRY and SYGVKD. V was cut by 6 bases and J by 3 bases, with 14 bases left in between. The CDR3 totals 15 residues. This CDR3 reads CAIRNGAIPNEKLFF. The CDR3 bases are TGTGCCATCAGAAACGGGGCGATCCCTAATGAAAAACTGTTTTTT.

The rearrangement uses TRBV6-5 and TRBJ2-1; a possible D gene is TRBD2 (5 bases). Germline V gene sequence: CDR1 MNHEY, CDR2 SVGAGI. Trimming stripped 0 bases from V and 5 bases from J, with 8 bases between. The CDR3 spans 14 residues. CDR3: CASSYSSENNEQFF. The CDR3 nucleotides read TGTGCCAGCAGTTACTCTAGCGAAAACAATGAGCAGTTCTTC.

This clonotype has just one count. This rearrangement joins TRBV12-3 or TRBV12-4 to TRBJ1-5; a weak D match, TRBD1 (5 bases). CDR3 length: 14 residues. With 3 bases removed from V and 3 bases from J, the gap between germline ends came to 9 bases. For the CDR3, the DNA is TGTGCCAGCAGTTTTGGGACGTTCAATCAGCCCCAGCATTTT. It translates to CASSFGTFNQPQHF.